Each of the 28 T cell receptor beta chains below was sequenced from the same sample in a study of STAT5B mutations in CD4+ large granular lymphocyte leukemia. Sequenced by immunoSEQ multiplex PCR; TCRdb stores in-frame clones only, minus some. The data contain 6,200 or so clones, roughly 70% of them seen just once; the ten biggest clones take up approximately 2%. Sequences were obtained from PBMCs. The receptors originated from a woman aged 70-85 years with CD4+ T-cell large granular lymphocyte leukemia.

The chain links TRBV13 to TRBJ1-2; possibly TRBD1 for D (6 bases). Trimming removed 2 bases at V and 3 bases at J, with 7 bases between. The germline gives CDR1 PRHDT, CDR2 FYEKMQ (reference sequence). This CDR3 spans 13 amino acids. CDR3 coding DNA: TGTGCCAGCAGCTTACCAGGGGACTATGGCTACACCTTC. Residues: CASSLPGDYGYTF.

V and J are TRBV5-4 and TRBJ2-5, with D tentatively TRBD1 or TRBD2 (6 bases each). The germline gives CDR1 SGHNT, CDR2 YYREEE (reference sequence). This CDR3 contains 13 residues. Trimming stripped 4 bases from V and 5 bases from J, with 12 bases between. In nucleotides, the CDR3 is TGTGCCAGCAGCACTCAGGGGAGGGAGACCCAGTACTTC. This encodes CASSTQGRETQYF.

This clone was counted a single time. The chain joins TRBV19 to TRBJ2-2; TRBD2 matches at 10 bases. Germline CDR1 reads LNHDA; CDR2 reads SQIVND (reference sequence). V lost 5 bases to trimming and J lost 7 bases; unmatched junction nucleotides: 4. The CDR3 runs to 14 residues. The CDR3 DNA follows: TGTGCCAGTAGTCCCCGACTAGCGGGCGGGGAGCTGTTTTTT. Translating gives CASSPRLAGGELFF. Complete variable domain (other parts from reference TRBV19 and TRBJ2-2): DGGITQSPKYLFRKEGQNVTLSCEQNLNHDAMYWYRQDPGQGLRLIYYSQIVNDFQKGDIAEGYSVSREKKESFPLTVTSAQKNPTAFYLCASSPRLAGGELFFGEGSRLTVL.

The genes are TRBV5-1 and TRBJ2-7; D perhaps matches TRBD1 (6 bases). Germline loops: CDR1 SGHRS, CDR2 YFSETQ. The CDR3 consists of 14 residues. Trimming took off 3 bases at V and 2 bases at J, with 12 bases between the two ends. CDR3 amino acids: CASSSRGPTYEQYF. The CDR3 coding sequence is TGCGCCAGCAGCTCCAGGGGCCCAACCTACGAGCAGTACTTC.

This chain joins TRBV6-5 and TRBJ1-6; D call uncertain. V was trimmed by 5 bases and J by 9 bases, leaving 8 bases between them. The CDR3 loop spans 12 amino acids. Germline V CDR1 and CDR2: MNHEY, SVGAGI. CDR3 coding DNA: TGTGCCAGCAGTATGAGAGGTTCACCCCTCCACTTT. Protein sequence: CASSMRGSPLHF.

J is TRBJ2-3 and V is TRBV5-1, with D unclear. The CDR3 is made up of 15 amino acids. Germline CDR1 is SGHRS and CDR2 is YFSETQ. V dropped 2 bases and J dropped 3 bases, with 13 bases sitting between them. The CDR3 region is CASSFGNVGTDTQYF. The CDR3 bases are TGCGCCAGCAGCTTTGGGAACGTTGGAACAGATACGCAGTATTTT.

This chain's CDR3 is CASSQQPDTQYF. In DNA, the CDR3 is TGTGCCAGCAGCCAGCAGCCAGATACGCAGTATTTT. This sequence joins TRBV7-2 and TRBJ2-3; no reliable D call. This CDR3 has 12 amino acids. V was cut by 5 bases and J by 4 bases, with 7 bases left in between. Germline assignment: CDR1 SGHTA and CDR2 FQGNSA.

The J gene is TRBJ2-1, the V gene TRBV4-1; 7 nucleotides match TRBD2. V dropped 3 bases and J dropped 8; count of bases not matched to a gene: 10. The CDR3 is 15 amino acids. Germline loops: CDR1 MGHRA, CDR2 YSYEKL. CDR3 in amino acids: CASSHPLLAEYEQFF. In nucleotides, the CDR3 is TGCGCCAGCAGCCACCCACTCCTAGCGGAATATGAGCAGTTCTTC.

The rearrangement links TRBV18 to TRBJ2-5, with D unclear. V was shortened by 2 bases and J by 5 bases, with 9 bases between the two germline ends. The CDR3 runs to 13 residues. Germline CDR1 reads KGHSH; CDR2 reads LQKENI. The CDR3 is CASSPRRLETQYF. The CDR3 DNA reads TGTGCCAGCTCACCAAGACGGCTGGAGACCCAGTACTTC.

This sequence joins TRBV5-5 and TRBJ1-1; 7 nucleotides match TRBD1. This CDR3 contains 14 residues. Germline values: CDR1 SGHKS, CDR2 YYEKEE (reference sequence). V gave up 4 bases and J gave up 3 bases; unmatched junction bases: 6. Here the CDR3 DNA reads TGTGCCAGCAGCCCGACGACAGGGCACACTGAAGCTTTCTTT. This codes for CASSPTTGHTEAFF.

CDR3 sequence: CASSFLQGPNEKLFF. The CDR3 DNA reads TGTGCCAGCAGTTTCTTACAGGGCCCTAATGAAAAACTGTTTTTT. This rearrangement joins TRBV28 to TRBJ1-4; D perhaps matches TRBD1 (6 bases). CDR3 length equals 15 residues. Trimming pared 3 bases from V and 3 bases from J, leaving 11 bases between. The germline gives CDR1 MDHEN, CDR2 SYDVKM. Complete variable domain (other parts from reference TRBV28 and TRBJ1-4): DVKVTQSSRYLVKRTGEKVFLECVQDMDHENMFWYRQDPGLGLRLIYFSYDVKMKEKGDIPEGYSVSREKKERFSLILESASTNQTSMYLCASSFLQGPNEKLFFGSGTQLSVL.

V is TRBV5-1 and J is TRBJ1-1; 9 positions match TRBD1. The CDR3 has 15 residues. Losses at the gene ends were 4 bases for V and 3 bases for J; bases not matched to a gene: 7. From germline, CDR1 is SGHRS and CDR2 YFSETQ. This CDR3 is CASSPWDRVDTEAFF. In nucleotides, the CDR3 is TGCGCCAGCAGCCCTTGGGACAGGGTGGACACTGAAGCTTTCTTT.

In DNA form, the CDR3 reads TGTGCCAGCAGCCCTGACACAGATACGCAGTATTTT. This translates into CASSPDTDTQYF. The chain links TRBV5-6 to TRBJ2-3, with unresolved D. V shed 4 bases and J shed 2 bases, with 5 bases lying between them. Germline loops: CDR1 SGHDT, CDR2 YYEEEE. The length of the CDR3 is 12 residues.

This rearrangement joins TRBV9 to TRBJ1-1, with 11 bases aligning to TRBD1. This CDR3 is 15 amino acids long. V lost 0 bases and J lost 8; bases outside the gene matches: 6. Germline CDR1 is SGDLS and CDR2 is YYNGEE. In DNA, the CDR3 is TGTGCCAGCAGCGTAGAGGGACAGGGGGGCTTGGAAGCTTTCTTT. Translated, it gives CASSVEGQGGLEAFF.

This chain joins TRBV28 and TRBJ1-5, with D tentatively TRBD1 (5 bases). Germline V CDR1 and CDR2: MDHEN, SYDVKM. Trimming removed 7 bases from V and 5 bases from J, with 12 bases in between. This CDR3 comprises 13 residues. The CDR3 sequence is CASKRTQDQPQHF. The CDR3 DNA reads TGTGCCAGCAAAAGGACACAGGATCAGCCCCAGCATTTT.

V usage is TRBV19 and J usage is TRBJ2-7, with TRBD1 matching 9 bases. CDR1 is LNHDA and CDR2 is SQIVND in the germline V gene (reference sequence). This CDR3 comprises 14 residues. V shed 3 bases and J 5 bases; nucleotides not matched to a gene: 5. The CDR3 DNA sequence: TGTGCCAGTAGTATCACAGGGGGCAGCGACGAGCAGTACTTC. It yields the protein CASSITGGSDEQYF. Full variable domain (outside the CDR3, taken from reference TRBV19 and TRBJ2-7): DGGITQSPKYLFRKEGQNVTLSCEQNLNHDAMYWYRQDPGQGLRLIYYSQIVNDFQKGDIAEGYSVSREKKESFPLTVTSAQKNPTAFYLCASSITGGSDEQYFGPGTRLTVT.

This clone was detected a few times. The CDR3 sequence: CASSPEDSMNTGELFF. CDR3 nucleotide sequence: TGTGCCAGCTCACCCGAGGACAGCATGAACACCGGGGAGCTGTTTTTT. The chain uses TRBV18 and TRBJ2-2; D perhaps matches TRBD1 (6 bases). This CDR3 spans 16 amino acids. Trimming shortened V by 3 bases and J by 1 base, and 12 bases separated the two germline ends. CDR1 KGHSH and CDR2 LQKENI come from the germline V gene.

CDR3 nucleotides: TGCGCCAGCAGCTCCGGGAGTATAGCGGGAGAGTACGAGACCCAGTACTTC. Protein: CASSSGSIAGEYETQYF. This chain uses TRBV5-1 with TRBJ2-5; 9 bases line up with TRBD2. The CDR3 length is 17 residues. CDR1 and CDR2 from the germline V gene are SGHRS and YFSETQ. V shed 3 bases, J shed 5 bases, and the junction held 14 bases outside the gene matches. Full variable domain (rest looked up from reference TRBV5-1 and TRBJ2-5): KAGVTQTPRYLIKTRGQQVTLSCSPISGHRSVSWYQQTPGQGLQFLFEYFSETQRNKGNFPGRFSGRQFSNSRSEMNVSTLELGDSALYLCASSSGSIAGEYETQYFGPGTRLLVL.

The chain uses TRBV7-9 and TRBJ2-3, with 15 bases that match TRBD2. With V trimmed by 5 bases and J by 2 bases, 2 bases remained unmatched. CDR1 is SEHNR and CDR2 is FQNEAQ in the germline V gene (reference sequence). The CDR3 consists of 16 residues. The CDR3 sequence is CASSRTSGRATDTQYF. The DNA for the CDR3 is TGTGCCAGCAGCAGGACTAGCGGGAGGGCCACAGATACGCAGTATTTT. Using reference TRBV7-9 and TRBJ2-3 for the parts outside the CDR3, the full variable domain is DTGVSQNPRHKITKRGQNVTFRCDPISEHNRLYWYRQTLGQGPEFLTYFQNEAQLEKSRLLSDRFSAERPKGSFSTLEIQRTEQGDSAMYLCASSRTSGRATDTQYFGPGTRLTVL.

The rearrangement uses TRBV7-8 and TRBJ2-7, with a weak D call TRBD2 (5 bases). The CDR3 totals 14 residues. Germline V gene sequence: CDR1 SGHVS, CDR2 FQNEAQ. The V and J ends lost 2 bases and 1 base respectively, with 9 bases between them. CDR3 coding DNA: TGTGCCAGCAGCTTACAAAGGACTTCCTACGAGCAGTACTTC. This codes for CASSLQRTSYEQYF.

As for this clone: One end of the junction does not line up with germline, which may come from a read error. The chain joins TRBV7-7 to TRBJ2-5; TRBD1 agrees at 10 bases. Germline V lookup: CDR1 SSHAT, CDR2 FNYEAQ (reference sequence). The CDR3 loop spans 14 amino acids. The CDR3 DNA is TGTGCTAGCAGCTCGACAGGGGGCCCTGAGACCCAGTACTTC. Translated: CASSSTGGPETQYF.

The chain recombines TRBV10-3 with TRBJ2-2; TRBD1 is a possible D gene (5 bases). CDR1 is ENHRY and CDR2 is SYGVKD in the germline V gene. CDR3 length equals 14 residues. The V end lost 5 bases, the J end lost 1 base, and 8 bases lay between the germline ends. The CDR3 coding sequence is TGTGCCATCAGTTTTGACAGGAACACCGGGGAGCTGTTTTTT. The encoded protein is CAISFDRNTGELFF.

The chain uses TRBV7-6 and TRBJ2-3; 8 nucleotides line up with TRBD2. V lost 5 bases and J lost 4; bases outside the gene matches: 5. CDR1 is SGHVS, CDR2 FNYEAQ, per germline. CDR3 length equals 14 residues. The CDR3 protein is CASSRGGSPDTQYF. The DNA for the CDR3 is TGTGCCAGCAGCCGGGGGGGCTCCCCAGATACGCAGTATTTT.

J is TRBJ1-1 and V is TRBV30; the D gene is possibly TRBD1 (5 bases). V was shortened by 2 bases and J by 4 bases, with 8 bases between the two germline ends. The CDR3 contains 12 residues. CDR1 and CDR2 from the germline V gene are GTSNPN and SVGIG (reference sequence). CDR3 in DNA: TGTGCCTGGAGTTCTACAGGCACTGAAGCTTTCTTT. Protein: CAWSSTGTEAFF. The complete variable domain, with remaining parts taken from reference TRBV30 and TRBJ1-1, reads SQTIHQWPATLVQPVGSPLSLECTVEGTSNPNLYWYRQAAGRGLQLLFYSVGIGQISSEVPQNLSASRPQDRQFILSSKKLLLSDSGFYLCAWSSTGTEAFFGQGTRLTVV.

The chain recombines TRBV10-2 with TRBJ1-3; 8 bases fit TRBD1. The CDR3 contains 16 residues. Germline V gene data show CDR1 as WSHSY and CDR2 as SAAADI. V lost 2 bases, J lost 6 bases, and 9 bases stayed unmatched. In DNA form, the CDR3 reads TGCGCCAGCAGTGAGCTACTCAGGGGGCTTGAAAACACCATATATTTT. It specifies CASSELLRGLENTIYF.

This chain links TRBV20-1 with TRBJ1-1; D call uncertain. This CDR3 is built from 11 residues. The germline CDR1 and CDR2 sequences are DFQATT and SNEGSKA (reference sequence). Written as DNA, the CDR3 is TGCAGCAGCGGGGATAACACTGAAGCTTTCTTT. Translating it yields CSSGDNTEAFF.

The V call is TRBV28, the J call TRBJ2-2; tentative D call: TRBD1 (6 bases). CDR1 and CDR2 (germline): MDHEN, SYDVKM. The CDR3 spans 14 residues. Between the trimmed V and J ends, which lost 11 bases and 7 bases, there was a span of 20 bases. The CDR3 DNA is TGTGCCGGCAACACAGGGATAAGGGGCGGGGAGCTGTTTTTT. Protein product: CAGNTGIRGGELFF.

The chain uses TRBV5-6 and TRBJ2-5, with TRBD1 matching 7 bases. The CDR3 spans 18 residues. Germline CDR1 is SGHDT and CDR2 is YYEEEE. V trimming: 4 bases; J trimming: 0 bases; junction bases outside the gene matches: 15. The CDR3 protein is CASSRNRGGFPYQETQYF. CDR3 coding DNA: TGTGCCAGCAGCAGAAACAGGGGTGGGTTCCCTTACCAAGAGACCCAGTACTTC. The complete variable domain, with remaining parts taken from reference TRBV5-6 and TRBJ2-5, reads DAGVTQSPTHLIKTRGQQVTLRCSPKSGHDTVSWYQQALGQGPQFIFQYYEEEERQRGNFPDRFSGHQFPNYSSELNVNALLLGDSALYLCASSRNRGGFPYQETQYFGPGTRLLVL.